This T cell receptor beta chain was observed in a study of CD8 T cell repertoires and HIV-1 epitope variants. As for the study in general: T cells were stimulated with Twenty-five Gag and Nef peptides separately. Separate from the cultures, 1M uncultured T cells served as baseline. Findings and caveats of the study: No clonotypes responded to the TAALDMSHF plasma variant; five or six recognized KF9, one HW9. The assay identified only TCR beta chains of antigen-proliferating T cells.

Sequenced by immunoSEQ multiplex PCR; TCRdb stores in-frame clones only, minus some. The top ten hold 35% to 55% of the sample, which has around 7,000 clones, 60% to 70% seen once. Notes on this clone: As yet, its antigen is unknown.

Sequencing was done on a sample of cultured CD8+ T cells derived from PBMCs. This receptor was obtained from a male donor with HIV.

The CDR3 is CATSGPETTGNTIYF. In nucleotides, the CDR3 is TGTGCCACCAGTGGGCCCGAAACGACTGGAAACACCATATATTTT. The rearrangement links TRBV7-6 to TRBJ1-3, with D unclear. Germline V gives CDR1 SGHVS, CDR2 FNYEAQ. V lost 10 bases to trimming and J lost 2 bases, with 18 bases between them. CDR3 length: 15 amino acids.